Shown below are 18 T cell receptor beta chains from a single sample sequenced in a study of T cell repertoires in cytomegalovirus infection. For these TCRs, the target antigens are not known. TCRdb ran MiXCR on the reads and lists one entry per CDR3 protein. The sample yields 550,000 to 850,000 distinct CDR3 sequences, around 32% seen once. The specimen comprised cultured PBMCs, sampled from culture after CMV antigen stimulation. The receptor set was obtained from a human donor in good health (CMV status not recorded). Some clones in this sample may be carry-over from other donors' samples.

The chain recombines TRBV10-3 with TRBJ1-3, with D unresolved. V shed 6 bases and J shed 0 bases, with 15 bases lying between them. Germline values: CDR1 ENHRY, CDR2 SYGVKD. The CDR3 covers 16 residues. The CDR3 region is CAIRLLTYHSGNTIYF. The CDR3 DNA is TGTGCCATCAGGCTATTGACATACCACTCTGGAAACACCATATATTTT.

The CDR3 here is CASSYGTSGSYEQYF. CDR3 coding DNA: TGTGCCAGCAGTTACGGGACTAGCGGCTCCTACGAGCAGTACTTC. V and J are TRBV6-8 and TRBJ2-7; 11 bases line up with TRBD2. CDR1 and CDR2 (germline): MNHGY, SAAAGT. The CDR3 covers 15 residues. V shed 2 bases and J 0 bases; nucleotides not matched to a gene: 0.

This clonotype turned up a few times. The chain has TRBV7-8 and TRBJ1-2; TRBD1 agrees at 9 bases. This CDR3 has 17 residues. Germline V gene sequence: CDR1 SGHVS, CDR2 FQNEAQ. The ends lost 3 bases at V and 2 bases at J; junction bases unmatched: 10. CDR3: CASSFIYRGLGNYGYTF. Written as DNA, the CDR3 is TGTGCCAGCAGCTTCATTTACAGGGGGCTCGGGAACTATGGCTACACCTTC.

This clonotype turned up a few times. In DNA form, the CDR3 reads TGTGCCAGCAGTTCGGGACAGACTATCTCACCCCTCCACTTT. It translates to CASSSGQTISPLHF. This chain links TRBV12-3 or TRBV12-4 with TRBJ1-6; 7 bases agree with TRBD1. V was pared by 4 bases and J by 10 bases, with 7 bases of the junction left unmatched. This CDR3 has 14 amino acids.

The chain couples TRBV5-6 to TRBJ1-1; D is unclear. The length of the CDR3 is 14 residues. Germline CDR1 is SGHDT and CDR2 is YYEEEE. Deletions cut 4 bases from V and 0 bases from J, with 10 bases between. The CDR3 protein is CASSGIQMNTEAFF. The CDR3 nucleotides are TGTGCCAGCAGCGGGATTCAGATGAACACTGAAGCTTTCTTT. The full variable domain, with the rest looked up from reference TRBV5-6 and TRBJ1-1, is DAGVTQSPTHLIKTRGQQVTLRCSPKSGHDTVSWYQQALGQGPQFIFQYYEEEERQRGNFPDRFSGHQFPNYSSELNVNALLLGDSALYLCASSGIQMNTEAFFGQGTRLTVV.

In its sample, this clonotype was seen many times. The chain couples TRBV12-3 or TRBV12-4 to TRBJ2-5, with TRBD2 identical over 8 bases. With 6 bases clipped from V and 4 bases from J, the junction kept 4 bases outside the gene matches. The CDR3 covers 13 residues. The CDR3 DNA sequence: TGTGCCAGCAGCTTGGGGACTAGAGAGACCCAGTACTTC. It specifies CASSLGTRETQYF.

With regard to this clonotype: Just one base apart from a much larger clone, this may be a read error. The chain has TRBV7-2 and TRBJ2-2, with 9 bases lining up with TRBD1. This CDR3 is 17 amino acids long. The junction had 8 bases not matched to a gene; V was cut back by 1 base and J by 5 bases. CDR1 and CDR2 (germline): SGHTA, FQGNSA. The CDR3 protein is CASSLDPQGAWTGELFF. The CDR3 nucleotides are TGTGCCAGCAGCTTAGATCCACAGGGGGCGTGGACCGGGGAGCTGTTTTTT. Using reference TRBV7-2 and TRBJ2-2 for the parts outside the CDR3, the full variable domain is GAGVSQSPSNKVTEKGKDVELRCDPISGHTALYWYRQSLGQGLEFLIYFQGNSAPDKSGLPSDRFSAERTGGSVSTLTIQRTQQEDSAVYLCASSLDPQGAWTGELFFGEGSRLTVL.

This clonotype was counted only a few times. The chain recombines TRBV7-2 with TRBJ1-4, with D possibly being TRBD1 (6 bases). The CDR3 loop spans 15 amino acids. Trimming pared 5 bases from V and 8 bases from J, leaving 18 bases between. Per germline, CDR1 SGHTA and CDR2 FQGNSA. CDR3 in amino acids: CASSDVRGAQEKLFF. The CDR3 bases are TGTGCCAGCAGCGACGTTCGGGGGGCCCAAGAAAAACTGTTTTTT.

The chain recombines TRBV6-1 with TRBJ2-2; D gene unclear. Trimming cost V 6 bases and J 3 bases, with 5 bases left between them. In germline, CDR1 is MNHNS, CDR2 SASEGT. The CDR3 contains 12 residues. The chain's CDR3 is CASREYTGELFF. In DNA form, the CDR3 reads TGTGCCAGCAGAGAATACACCGGGGAGCTGTTTTTT.

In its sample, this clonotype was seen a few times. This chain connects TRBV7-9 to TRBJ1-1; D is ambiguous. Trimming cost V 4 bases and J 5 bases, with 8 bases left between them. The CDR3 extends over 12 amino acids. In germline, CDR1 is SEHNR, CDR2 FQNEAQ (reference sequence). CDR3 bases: TGTGCCAGCAGCTCACAAAGAACTGAAGCTTTCTTT. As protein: CASSSQRTEAFF.

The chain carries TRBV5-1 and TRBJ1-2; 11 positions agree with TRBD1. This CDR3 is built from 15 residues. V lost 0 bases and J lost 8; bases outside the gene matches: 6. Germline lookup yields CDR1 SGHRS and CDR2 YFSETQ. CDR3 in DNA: TGCGCCAGCAGCTTGGACGGACAGGGGGCTTACGGCTACACCTTC. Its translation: CASSLDGQGAYGYTF. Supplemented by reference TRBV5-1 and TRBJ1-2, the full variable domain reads KAGVTQTPRYLIKTRGQQVTLSCSPISGHRSVSWYQQTPGQGLQFLFEYFSETQRNKGNFPGRFSGRQFSNSRSEMNVSTLELGDSALYLCASSLDGQGAYGYTFGSGTRLTVV.

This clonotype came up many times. DNA of the CDR3: TGTGCCAGCAGTTCTATGAGGACTATCTTCGATACGCAGTATTTT. Protein sequence: CASSSMRTIFDTQYF. This rearrangement joins TRBV7-9 to TRBJ2-3; tentatively, D is TRBD2 (6 bases). This CDR3 region has 15 residues. Germline loops: CDR1 SEHNR, CDR2 FQNEAQ (reference sequence). V lost 6 bases and J lost 6, with 19 bases in between.

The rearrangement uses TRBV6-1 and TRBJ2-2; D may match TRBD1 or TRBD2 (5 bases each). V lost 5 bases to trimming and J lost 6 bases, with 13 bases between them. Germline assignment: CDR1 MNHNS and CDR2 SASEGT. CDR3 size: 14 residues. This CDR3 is CASSRDPQAGELFF. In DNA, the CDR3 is TGTGCCAGCAGTCGGGACCCCCAGGCCGGGGAGCTGTTTTTT.

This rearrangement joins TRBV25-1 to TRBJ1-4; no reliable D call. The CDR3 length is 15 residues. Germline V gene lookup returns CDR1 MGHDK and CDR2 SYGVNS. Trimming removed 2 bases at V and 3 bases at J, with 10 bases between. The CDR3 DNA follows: TGTGCCAGCAGTGAACGGCAAGCCTCTAATGAAAAACTGTTTTTT. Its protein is CASSERQASNEKLFF.

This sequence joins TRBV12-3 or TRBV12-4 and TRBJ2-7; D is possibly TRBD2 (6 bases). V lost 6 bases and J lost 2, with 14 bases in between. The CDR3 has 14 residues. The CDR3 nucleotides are TGTGCCAGCAGCCGGCGGGGTAGTCCCTACGAGCAGTACTTC. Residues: CASSRRGSPYEQYF.

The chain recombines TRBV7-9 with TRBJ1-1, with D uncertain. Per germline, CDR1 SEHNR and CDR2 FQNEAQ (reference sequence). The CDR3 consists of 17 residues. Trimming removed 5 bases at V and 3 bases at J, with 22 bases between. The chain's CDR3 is CASSPTWLNPVDTEAFF. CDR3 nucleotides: TGTGCCAGCAGCCCGACGTGGTTAAATCCTGTGGACACTGAAGCTTTCTTT.

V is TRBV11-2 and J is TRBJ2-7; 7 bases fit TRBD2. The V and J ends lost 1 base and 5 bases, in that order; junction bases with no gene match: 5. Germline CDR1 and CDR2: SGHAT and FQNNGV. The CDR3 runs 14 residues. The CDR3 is CASSLVGGYHEQYF. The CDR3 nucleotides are TGTGCCAGCAGCTTAGTGGGAGGGTACCACGAGCAGTACTTC.

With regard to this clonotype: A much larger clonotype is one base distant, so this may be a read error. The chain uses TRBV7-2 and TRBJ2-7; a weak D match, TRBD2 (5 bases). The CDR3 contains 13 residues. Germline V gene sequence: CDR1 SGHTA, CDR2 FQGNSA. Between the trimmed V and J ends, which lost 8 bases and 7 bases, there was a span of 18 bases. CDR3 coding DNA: TGTGCCAGCGGCCGCCCCGCCCGGGGAGAGCAGTACTTC. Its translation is CASGRPARGEQYF.